The 21 T cell receptor beta chains presented below share a single source sample, sequenced in a study of cytomegalovirus exposure and HLA in healthy donors. Primers included in the PCR were 60 Vbeta and 13 Jbeta primers. TCRdb's table, derived via immunoSEQ multiplex PCR, lists solely in-frame clones and lacks some. The table includes approximately 180,000 clones, more than 60% detected once. The sample consisted of PBMCs. The receptors shown here come from a human donor in good health.

On this clone: A much more abundant neighbour one base away suggests this may be a read error. V usage is TRBV7-6 and J usage is TRBJ2-7, with 8 positions matching TRBD2. The trim removed 0 bases at V and 6 bases at J, leaving 1 base unmatched. The CDR3 has 13 amino acids. CDR1 and CDR2 from the germline V gene are SGHVS and FNYEAQ. The CDR3 reads CASSLAAGGEQYF. CDR3 in DNA: TGTGCCAGCAGCTTAGCGGCGGGGGGCGAGCAGTACTTC.

Here the CDR3 DNA reads TGCAGCCCGACAGAGAACACTGAAGCTTTCTTT. Encoded protein: CSPTENTEAFF. V usage is TRBV20-1 and J usage is TRBJ1-1; maybe TRBD1 (5 bases). The V gene's germline CDR1 is DFQATT and CDR2 SNEGSKA (reference sequence). CDR3 size: 11 residues.

V gene TRBV2 combines with J gene TRBJ1-3; D possibly corresponds to TRBD1 (5 bases). In germline, CDR1 is SNHLY, CDR2 FYNNEI. The CDR3 spans 15 residues. Trimming removed 6 bases at V and 0 bases at J, with 12 bases between. The DNA of the CDR3 is TGTGCCAGCAGGCCACAGGTCCCCTCTGGAAACACCATATATTTT. This encodes CASRPQVPSGNTIYF.

Only a few counts were recorded for this clone. The CDR3 sequence: CASSDGGRGGELFF. The CDR3 bases are TGCGCCAGCAGTGACGGGGGTCGGGGAGGGGAGCTGTTTTTT. J is TRBJ2-2 and V is TRBV10-1; tentatively, D is TRBD2 (6 bases). The V gene's germline CDR1 is WNHNN and CDR2 SYGVQD (reference sequence). The CDR3 covers 14 residues. V lost 3 bases, J lost 8 bases, and 13 bases lay in between.

The chain couples TRBV7-3 to TRBJ1-1; D is uncertain. The CDR3 contains 13 residues. The V and J ends lost 6 bases and 0 bases respectively, with 8 bases between them. Germline loops: CDR1 SGHTA, CDR2 FQGTGA. CDR3 nucleotide sequence: TGTGCCAGCAGGAGCGGTATGAACACTGAAGCTTTCTTT. Translated, it gives CASRSGMNTEAFF.

The chain joins TRBV7-8 to TRBJ1-2; D unclear. Germline V lookup: CDR1 SGHVS, CDR2 FQNEAQ. CDR3 length: 14 residues. Deletions cut 0 bases from V and 7 bases from J, with 12 bases between. The CDR3 here is CASSLAIGGFGYTF. The CDR3, as DNA: TGTGCCAGCAGCTTAGCGATTGGCGGATTTGGCTACACCTTC.

This chain links TRBV30 with TRBJ1-1; D not certain. This CDR3 has 13 residues. Trimming left V 6 bases short and J 5 bases short, with 16 bases between. Germline values: CDR1 GTSNPN, CDR2 SVGIG (reference sequence). The CDR3 coding sequence is TGTGCCTGCCCAAGGGCCGAGGGAACTGAAGCTTTCTTT. The encoded protein is CACPRAEGTEAFF.

There are a few counts of this clone. This chain joins TRBV19 and TRBJ2-3; D gene ambiguous. The CDR3 contains 13 residues. Looked up from germline, CDR1 is LNHDA and CDR2 is SQIVND (reference sequence). V was clipped by 3 bases and J by 3 bases, with 7 bases between them. The CDR3, as DNA: TGTGCCAGTAGTATTCTCGGGACAGATACGCAGTATTTT. Protein product: CASSILGTDTQYF.

V is TRBV11-2 and J is TRBJ1-1; 8 bases match TRBD1. V lost 5 bases and J lost 8; bases outside the gene matches: 10. Germline assignment: CDR1 SGHAT and CDR2 FQNNGV. The CDR3 is made up of 14 amino acids. This chain's CDR3 is CASSPWDRPWEAFF. In nucleotides, the CDR3 is TGTGCCAGCAGCCCTTGGGACAGGCCCTGGGAAGCTTTCTTT.

As concerns this clone: In the same sample, other DNA sequences code for this CDR3. The V gene is TRBV19, the J gene TRBJ1-5; tentatively, D is TRBD1 (6 bases). The CDR3 has 13 amino acids. Looked up from germline, CDR1 is LNHDA and CDR2 is SQIVND (reference sequence). Trimming left V 3 bases short and J 7 bases short, with 10 bases between. In DNA, the CDR3 is TGTGCCAGTAGTATTTCGAGGGGGCAGCCCCAGCATTTT. Translated: CASSISRGQPQHF.

V gene TRBV4-1 combines with J gene TRBJ2-7; 7 bases are shared with TRBD1. Germline loops: CDR1 MGHRA, CDR2 YSYEKL. This CDR3 region has 16 residues. With 3 bases clipped from V and 7 bases from J, the junction kept 15 bases outside the gene matches. Here the CDR3 DNA reads TGCGCCAGCAGCCAGGGGGCGAGACAGGGTATGGAGGAGCAGTACTTC. This encodes CASSQGARQGMEEQYF.

The chain has TRBV4-3 and TRBJ1-4; a possible D gene is TRBD1 (5 bases). The CDR3 length is 15 residues. Between the trimmed V and J ends, which lost 1 base and 4 bases, there was a span of 10 bases. The germline V gene encodes CDR1 LGHNA and CDR2 YSLEER. CDR3 bases: TGCGCCAGCAGCCAAGCCCGGACAATTAATGAAAAACTGTTTTTT. Amino acid sequence: CASSQARTINEKLFF.

The V and J genes are TRBV4-3 and TRBJ1-1; 8 bases are shared with TRBD1. Germline V gives CDR1 LGHNA, CDR2 YSLEER. Germline trimming cut 1 base from V and 10 bases from J; bases unmatched to any gene: 5. This CDR3 has 13 amino acids. CDR3 loop: CASSQGLTGVAFF. CDR3 sequence (DNA): TGCGCCAGCAGCCAAGGCTTGACAGGGGTAGCTTTCTTT.

The V gene is TRBV30, the J gene TRBJ1-2, with D possibly matching TRBD1 (6 bases). The CDR3 runs 13 residues. Germline CDR1 is GTSNPN and CDR2 is SVGIG (reference sequence). V shed 1 base and J shed 6 bases, with 12 bases lying between them. DNA of the CDR3: TGTGCCTGGAGTGCAGGGGAGCAGCATGGCTACACCTTC. Translated: CAWSAGEQHGYTF. Using reference TRBV30 and TRBJ1-2 for the parts outside the CDR3, the full variable domain is SQTIHQWPATLVQPVGSPLSLECTVEGTSNPNLYWYRQAAGRGLQLLFYSVGIGQISSEVPQNLSASRPQDRQFILSSKKLLLSDSGFYLCAWSAGEQHGYTFGSGTRLTVV.

The CDR3 protein is CASRDRFKAFF. The CDR3 coding sequence is TGTGCCAGTAGGGACAGATTTAAAGCTTTCTTT. The chain has TRBV19 and TRBJ1-1; possibly TRBD1 for D (6 bases). The CDR3 sequence is 11 residues long. Germline V lookup: CDR1 LNHDA, CDR2 SQIVND (reference sequence). Trimming removed 6 bases at V and 9 bases at J, with 11 bases between.

The chain couples TRBV6-1 to TRBJ1-5; D is undetermined. Trimming took 3 bases from V and 4 from J, leaving 10 bases between them. The CDR3 runs to 14 residues. CDR1 is MNHNS and CDR2 is SASEGT in the germline V gene. The CDR3 nucleotides are TGTGCCAGCAGTGAGGGCAGGCTGAATCAGCCCCAGCATTTT. Translated: CASSEGRLNQPQHF.

The chain uses TRBV18 and TRBJ2-1; 7 bases agree with TRBD1. V shed 3 bases and J 2 bases; nucleotides not matched to a gene: 1. Germline V CDR1 and CDR2: KGHSH, LQKENI. The CDR3 has 14 residues. CDR3 sequence reads: CASSPGTAYNEQFF. CDR3 nucleotides: TGTGCCAGCTCACCCGGGACAGCCTACAATGAGCAGTTCTTC.

This chain links TRBV9 with TRBJ2-1; tentatively, D is TRBD2 (7 bases). The CDR3 runs to 15 residues. CDR1 and CDR2 from the germline V gene are SGDLS and YYNGEE. V was trimmed by 3 bases and J by 1 base, leaving 11 bases between them. The CDR3, as DNA: TGTGCCAGCAGCGAGGGGGGGGCTTCCTACAATGAGCAGTTCTTC. This translates into CASSEGGASYNEQFF.

The genes are TRBV10-3 and TRBJ2-5; possible D gene TRBD1, 7 bases. The CDR3 is 13 residues long. V was cut by 6 bases and J by 11 bases, with 19 bases left in between. CDR1 ENHRY and CDR2 SYGVKD come from the germline V gene. This CDR3 is CAISEVQGGEQYF. CDR3 sequence (DNA): TGTGCCATCAGCGAGGTGCAGGGGGGAGAGCAGTACTTC.

This chain connects TRBV28 to TRBJ2-4, with 8 bases identical to TRBD2. The germline V gene has CDR1 MDHEN and CDR2 SYDVKM. The length of the CDR3 is 14 residues. V gave up 4 bases and J gave up 9 bases; unmatched junction bases: 8. This CDR3 is CASSSGGPVVIQYF. Written as DNA, the CDR3 is TGTGCCAGCAGTTCGGGGGGGCCCGTGGTCATTCAGTACTTC.

A few counts support this clone. The DNA for the CDR3 is TGTGCCATCGGAGGGGGGGCCCCTGAAGCTTTCTTT. Translation gives CAIGGGAPEAFF. The rearrangement links TRBV6-6 to TRBJ1-1, with a possible D match to TRBD1 (6 bases). Trimming took off 10 bases at V and 6 bases at J, with 15 bases between the two ends. The germline gives CDR1 MNHNY, CDR2 SVGAGI (reference sequence). CDR3 length equals 12 residues.